A single sample is the source of the 25 T cell receptor beta chains below, sequenced in a study of CD8 T cells in ankylosing spondylitis. TCRdb called the 5' RACE reads again in MiXCR, with one record for every CDR3 protein. The top ten clones hold more than 4.5% of a sample with about 230,000 distinct CDR3 sequences, 7.5% to 9.5% of them seen once. Material: blood, either unsorted or a sorted T cell fraction (not recorded which). All receptors derive from a female donor with ankylosing spondylitis or in good health (not recorded which).

This sequence joins TRBV28 and TRBJ1-2, with 7 nucleotides matching TRBD1. V lost 7 bases to trimming and J lost 8 bases; unmatched junction nucleotides: 7. The CDR3 totals 12 residues. CDR1 is MDHEN, CDR2 SYDVKM, per germline. CDR3 region: CASKPGGVGYTF. Written as DNA, the CDR3 is TGTGCCAGCAAGCCAGGGGGGGTGGGCTACACCTTC.

This clonotype was counted many times. The V and J genes are TRBV3-1 and TRBJ1-2, with no clear D. The CDR3 runs to 13 residues. Germline CDR1 LGHDT, CDR2 YNNKEL (reference sequence). With 1 base removed from V and 2 bases from J, the gap between germline ends came to 5 bases. The CDR3 spells CASSQGLNYGYTF. CDR3 nucleotide sequence: TGTGCCAGCAGCCAAGGGCTAAACTATGGCTACACCTTC.

This clonotype was recorded many times. The gene calls are TRBV6-2 or TRBV6-3 and TRBJ1-1; unclear D gene. V lost 5 bases and J 4 bases, leaving 20 bases between the germline ends. This CDR3 is built from 16 residues. CDR1 and CDR2 (germline): MNHEY, SVGEGT. This CDR3 reads CASSAAFGQLSTEAFF. The CDR3 DNA reads as TGTGCCAGCAGTGCCGCTTTCGGCCAATTGAGCACTGAAGCTTTCTTT.

This clonotype was observed many times. The V gene is TRBV4-3, the J gene TRBJ2-1; D perhaps matches TRBD1 (6 bases). Germline assignment: CDR1 LGHNA and CDR2 YSLEER. V shed 1 base and J shed 8 bases, with 15 bases lying between them. The CDR3 is made up of 15 amino acids. CDR3: CASSQGRGVYYEQFF. The CDR3 DNA reads as TGCGCCAGCAGCCAAGGCAGGGGAGTGTACTATGAGCAGTTCTTC.

In the case of this clonotype: A much larger clone sits a single nucleotide away, making a read error possible. The chain couples TRBV11-2 to TRBJ2-1; TRBD2 agrees at 7 bases. Germline assignment: CDR1 SGHAT and CDR2 FQNNGV. This CDR3 comprises 16 residues. CDR3 residues: CTSSRRGAGARNEQFF. As DNA, the CDR3 is TGTACCAGCAGTCGACGGGGTGCGGGAGCCAGGAATGAGCAGTTCTTC.

Comment on this clonotype: A much larger clone is a single base away; this may be a read error. The chain has TRBV4-3 and TRBJ2-7; no clear D gene. The germline gives CDR1 LGHNA, CDR2 YSLEER. V was trimmed by 0 bases and J by 3 bases, leaving 12 bases between them. This CDR3 contains 15 residues. This CDR3 reads CASSQDEGRSYEQYF. CDR3 in DNA: TGCGCCAGCAGCCAAGATGAAGGGCGGAGCTACGAGCAGTACTTC.

This clonotype was detected ten times or more. V usage is TRBV20-1 and J usage is TRBJ2-1, with D perhaps matching TRBD1 (5 bases). The germline V gene has CDR1 DFQATT and CDR2 SNEGSKA (reference sequence). V was clipped by 0 bases and J by 10 bases, with 10 bases between them. The CDR3 has 12 residues. The CDR3 region has the DNA TGCAGTGCTAGAGATAGGGGCGACGAGCAGTTCTTC. Amino acid sequence: CSARDRGDEQFF.

In this sample, this clonotype turned up many times. This chain joins TRBV19 and TRBJ1-1, with D perhaps matching TRBD1 (6 bases). Deletions cut 3 bases from V and 6 bases from J, with 11 bases between. Looked up from germline, CDR1 is LNHDA and CDR2 is SQIVND (reference sequence). The CDR3 is 13 amino acids. CDR3 sequence reads: CASSISRGSEAFF. The CDR3 DNA reads TGTGCCAGTAGTATCTCCAGGGGCTCTGAAGCTTTCTTT.

This clonotype has ten or more counts. This chain joins TRBV6-2 or TRBV6-3 and TRBJ2-1, with D perhaps assigned TRBD1 or TRBD2 (5 bases each). V was pared by 6 bases and J by 0 bases, with 27 bases between. This CDR3 spans 20 amino acids. Looked up from germline, CDR1 is MNHEY and CDR2 is SVGEGT. CDR3 loop: CASSSRWQGFYTSSYNEQFF. The CDR3 DNA is TGTGCCAGCAGCTCCAGGTGGCAGGGTTTCTATACTAGCTCCTACAATGAGCAGTTCTTC.

This clonotype was found many times. This rearrangement joins TRBV28 to TRBJ2-3; TRBD2 matches 11 bases. The CDR3 covers 15 residues. Germline values: CDR1 MDHEN, CDR2 SYDVKM. V shed 6 bases and J 6 bases; nucleotides not matched to a gene: 8. The CDR3 coding sequence is TGTGCCAGCAGGCGTAGCGGGAGGGTCCTGGATACGCAGTATTTT. It yields the protein CASRRSGRVLDTQYF.

At least ten counts were recorded for this clonotype. The gene calls are TRBV15 and TRBJ2-2; D perhaps matches TRBD2 (6 bases). CDR3 size: 14 residues. V lost 0 bases and J 8 bases, leaving 10 bases between the germline ends. The germline V gene encodes CDR1 LNHNV and CDR2 YYDKDF (reference sequence). In DNA form, the CDR3 reads TGTGCCACCAGCAGAGATCCGGGGGTTGGGGAGCTGTTTTTT. Translating gives CATSRDPGVGELFF.

This clonotype has ten or more counts. V and J are TRBV9 and TRBJ2-3; D may be TRBD2 (5 bases). Germline CDR1 SGDLS, CDR2 YYNGEE. Between the trimmed V and J ends, which lost 0 bases and 4 bases, there was a span of 9 bases. CDR3 length: 14 residues. CDR3 bases: TGTGCCAGCAGCGTAGGGCTAGCCTCAGATACGCAGTATTTT. This gives the protein CASSVGLASDTQYF.

This clonotype came up many times. This chain uses TRBV5-6 with TRBJ2-7, with D unresolved. The length of the CDR3 is 13 residues. V dropped 0 bases and J dropped 6 bases, with 10 bases sitting between them. Per germline, CDR1 SGHDT and CDR2 YYEEEE. This CDR3 reads CASSLVGRAEQYF. CDR3 coding DNA: TGTGCCAGCAGCTTGGTCGGTAGGGCCGAGCAGTACTTC.

This rearrangement joins TRBV5-1 to TRBJ2-7; 11 positions match TRBD1. The germline gives CDR1 SGHRS, CDR2 YFSETQ. V lost 0 bases to trimming and J lost 5 bases; unmatched junction nucleotides: 7. The CDR3 is 16 amino acids. The CDR3 DNA is TGCGCCAGCAGCTTGGTTAGGGGACAGGGGGTCGACGAGCAGTACTTC. The encoded protein is CASSLVRGQGVDEQYF.

This clonotype was seen ten or more times. The rearrangement links TRBV12-3 or TRBV12-4 to TRBJ2-1, with 8 bases identical to TRBD2. Trimming removed 7 bases from V and 9 bases from J; junction bases left unmatched: 11. The CDR3 totals 14 residues. Here the CDR3 DNA reads TGTGCCAGCAATGAAGCGGGAGTCCCAGGTGAGCAGTTCTTC. Residues: CASNEAGVPGEQFF.

V usage is TRBV7-2 and J usage is TRBJ2-2; 14 nucleotides agree with TRBD2. This CDR3 is 15 amino acids long. Germline lookup yields CDR1 SGHTA and CDR2 FQGNSA. Trimming removed 6 bases from V and 4 bases from J; junction bases left unmatched: 1. The CDR3: CASRGLAGGTGELFF. The CDR3 DNA sequence: TGTGCCAGCAGAGGACTAGCGGGAGGCACCGGGGAGCTGTTTTTT.

This sequence joins TRBV12-3 or TRBV12-4 and TRBJ2-1; no reliable D call. The CDR3 runs to 12 residues. V lost 2 bases and J lost 9, with 8 bases in between. CDR3 sequence (DNA): TGTGCCAGCAGTTTACGGTGGAGTGAGCAGTTCTTC. Its translation: CASSLRWSEQFF.

The sample holds many counts of this clonotype. The rearrangement uses TRBV20-1 and TRBJ1-2; the D gene is possibly TRBD1 (5 bases). This CDR3 is built from 13 residues. Germline values: CDR1 DFQATT, CDR2 SNEGSKA (reference sequence). V was pared by 2 bases and J by 7 bases, with 14 bases between. This CDR3 reads CSARLQEGVGYTF. Here the CDR3 DNA reads TGCAGTGCTAGACTCCAAGAAGGGGTTGGCTACACCTTC.

This clonotype occurred many times. The rearrangement uses TRBV4-3 and TRBJ1-1; possibly TRBD1 for D (5 bases). CDR1 is LGHNA, CDR2 YSLEER, per germline. CDR3 size: 18 residues. V dropped 1 base and J dropped 0 bases, with 18 bases sitting between them. The CDR3 sequence is CASSQGSGRDYLNTEAFF. In DNA form, the CDR3 reads TGCGCCAGCAGCCAAGGTTCCGGCAGGGACTATCTGAACACTGAAGCTTTCTTT.

In this sample, this clonotype turned up many times. The genes are TRBV4-2 and TRBJ2-2; D unresolved. V was clipped by 4 bases and J by 3 bases, with 6 bases between them. The CDR3 totals 13 residues. Germline V CDR1 and CDR2: LGHNA, YNFKEQ. As DNA, the CDR3 is TGTGCCAGCAGCCTCGACGACACCGGGGAGCTGTTTTTT. Amino acid sequence: CASSLDDTGELFF.

The chain uses TRBV7-2 and TRBJ1-1, with TRBD1 identical over 7 bases. The CDR3 covers 16 residues. Unmatched junction bases numbered 5, after V lost 1 base and J lost 0 bases. Germline-derived CDR1 and CDR2 are SGHTA and FQGNSA. The DNA of the CDR3 is TGTGCCAGCAGCTTAGATAGGGGGCGGATGAACACTGAAGCTTTCTTT. This gives the protein CASSLDRGRMNTEAFF.

This clonotype was recorded many times. One end of the junction is discordant with germline, which a read error may explain. CDR3 DNA sequence: TGTGCTAGCAGCCGGGGAGTGGGCTACGACGAGCAGTACTTC. It yields the protein CASSRGVGYDEQYF. V gene TRBV7-7 combines with J gene TRBJ2-7; weak D call: TRBD2 (5 bases). Germline CDR1 and CDR2: SSHAT and FNYEAQ (reference sequence). The CDR3 length is 14 residues.

This clonotype was recorded at least ten times. The chain uses TRBV18 and TRBJ1-1, with a weak D call TRBD1 (6 bases). V was clipped by 3 bases and J by 4 bases, with 15 bases between them. CDR1 is KGHSH, CDR2 LQKENI, per germline. The CDR3 length is 15 residues. For the CDR3, the DNA is TGTGCCAGCTCACCGGACAGCGAGAGGGTCACTGAAGCTTTCTTT. Protein sequence: CASSPDSERVTEAFF.

This clonotype was seen ten or more times. This rearrangement joins TRBV5-1 to TRBJ2-3, with D maybe TRBD2 (6 bases). This CDR3 contains 16 residues. CDR1 SGHRS and CDR2 YFSETQ come from the germline V gene. V was cut by 4 bases and J by 2 bases, with 17 bases left in between. CDR3 sequence reads: CASSKGLASNTDTQYF. In nucleotides, the CDR3 is TGCGCCAGCAGCAAGGGACTCGCTTCAAACACAGATACGCAGTATTTT.

The chain couples TRBV7-2 to TRBJ2-7; D is perhaps TRBD2 (6 bases). The CDR3 is 16 amino acids. Germline-derived CDR1 and CDR2 are SGHTA and FQGNSA. Trimming took 4 bases from V and 1 from J, leaving 17 bases between them. The CDR3 loop reads CASSWSGPDPSYEQYF. CDR3 nucleotide sequence: TGTGCCAGCAGCTGGAGCGGGCCCGACCCTTCCTACGAGCAGTACTTC. The whole variable domain, remainder taken from reference TRBV7-2 and TRBJ2-7, is GAGVSQSPSNKVTEKGKDVELRCDPISGHTALYWYRQSLGQGLEFLIYFQGNSAPDKSGLPSDRFSAERTGGSVSTLTIQRTQQEDSAVYLCASSWSGPDPSYEQYFGPGTRLTVT.